This is a list of T cell receptor beta chains from one sample in a study of blood T cell repertoires in COVID-19. The assay was immunoSEQ multiplex PCR, and TCRdb's table has in-frame clones only and misses some. The top ten clones hold 3% to 3.5% of a sample with about 190,000 clones, around 85% of them seen once. Sequencing input: PBMCs or T cells enriched from blood (not recorded which). These receptors all stem from a woman aged 25 to 39 who had recovered from COVID-19. Both conserved end residues are part of each CDR3. A D gene is named only where the DNA matches it firmly. Only part of the rows carry a size: once, few, many, or a class if the clone is expanded.

d_gene,abundance,j_gene,v_gene,CDR3aa,CDR3nt
-,-,TRBJ1-2,TRBV18,CASSPPGRDYGYTF,TGTGCCAGCTCACCCCCGGGCAGGGACTATGGCTACACCTTC
TRBD2,-,TRBJ2-3,TRBV6-4,CASSRTSGSMPDTQYF,TGTGCCAGCAGTCGGACTAGCGGGAGTATGCCAGATACGCAGTATTTT
-,-,TRBJ1-2,TRBV5-4,CASSPSVGGQGGYTF,TGTGCCAGCAGCCCATCCGTTGGGGGCCAGGGTGGCTACACCTTC
TRBD2,-,TRBJ2-5,TRBV7-2,CASSPTSGGEKTQYF,TGTGCCAGCAGCCCGACTAGCGGGGGGGAAAAGACCCAGTACTTC
-,-,TRBJ2-2,TRBV11-3,CASSLYLNTGELFF,TGTGCCAGCAGCTTGTACCTAAACACCGGGGAGCTGTTTTTT
TRBD1,-,TRBJ2-1,TRBV15,CATSRRTGLDEQFF,TGTGCCACCAGCAGAAGGACAGGGTTGGATGAGCAGTTCTTC
TRBD1,once,TRBJ1-2,TRBV19,CASSNARGQGYGYTF,TGTGCCAGTAGTAACGCCCGGGGACAGGGCTATGGCTACACCTTC
TRBD2,-,TRBJ2-1,TRBV5-1,CASSLTAGSSYNEQFF,TGCGCCAGCAGCTTGACAGCGGGGAGCTCCTACAATGAGCAGTTCTTC
-,-,TRBJ2-5,TRBV4-1,CASSRELTRSQETQYF,TGCGCCAGCAGCCGAGAACTGACTAGGAGCCAAGAGACCCAGTACTTC
-,-,TRBJ2-5,TRBV5-4,CASSFPAQGIGETQYF,TGTGCCAGCAGCTTCCCGGCTCAGGGTATAGGGGAGACCCAGTACTTC
-,-,TRBJ1-2,TRBV9,CASSVAGEGKTGGYTF,TGTGCCAGCAGCGTAGCTGGTGAAGGGAAGACAGGTGGCTACACCTTC
-,-,TRBJ1-5,TRBV15,CATSSRTNQPQHF,TGTGCCACCAGCTCCCGGACTAATCAGCCCCAGCATTTT
TRBD1,-,TRBJ1-5,TRBV24-1,CATSGTGGNQPQHF,TGTGCCACCAGTGGGACAGGGGGAAATCAGCCCCAGCATTTT
TRBD1,-,TRBJ2-2,TRBV9,CASSVVGQGYSGELFF,TGTGCCAGCAGCGTAGTGGGACAGGGGTACTCCGGGGAGCTGTTTTTT
TRBD2,-,TRBJ2-4,TRBV11-3,CASSLGEGGENIQYF,TGTGCCAGCAGCTTAGGGGAGGGAGGGGAAAACATTCAGTACTTC
-,few,TRBJ1-2,TRBV10-3,CAISRAPNYGYTF,TGTGCCATCAGCAGGGCTCCCAACTATGGCTACACCTTC
-,once,TRBJ1-6,TRBV28,CASRSRLDNSPLHF,TGTGCCAGCAGGAGCCGATTGGATAATTCACCCCTCCACTTT
-,-,TRBJ1-3,TRBV6-5,CASNIAIYSGNTIYF,TGTGCCAGCAATATAGCTATCTACTCTGGAAACACCATATATTTT
-,few,TRBJ1-3,TRBV2,CASSVGSSGNTIYF,TGTGCCAGCAGTGTCGGGAGCTCTGGAAACACCATATATTTT
TRBD1,-,TRBJ2-1,TRBV7-9,CASSPPTGGSYNEQFF,TGTGCCAGCAGCCCGCCAACAGGGGGCTCCTACAATGAGCAGTTCTTC
TRBD1,-,TRBJ2-7,TRBV10-3,CAISTGQQTYEQYF,TGTGCCATCAGTACGGGACAGCAGACCTACGAGCAGTACTTC
TRBD1,-,TRBJ1-6,TRBV5-1,CASSWTGVNSPLHF,TGCGCCAGCAGCTGGACAGGGGTTAATTCACCCCTCCACTTT
-,-,TRBJ2-3,TRBV7-8,CASSLKNRDVAQYF,TGTGCCAGCAGCTTGAAGAACAGGGATGTTGCGCAGTATTTT
TRBD1,-,TRBJ2-7,TRBV28,CASRKGTGVSYEQYF,TGTGCCAGCAGAAAGGGGACAGGGGTATCCTACGAGCAGTACTTC
TRBD2,once,TRBJ2-7,TRBV29-1,CSVDRSGAGGQYF,TGCAGCGTTGACAGAAGCGGGGCCGGCGGGCAGTACTTC
-,-,TRBJ1-1,TRBV29-1,CSAGKLNTEAFF,TGCAGCGCCGGGAAATTGAACACTGAAGCTTTCTTT
TRBD1,few,TRBJ1-4,TRBV5-1,CASSPDRGATNEKLFF,TGCGCCAGCAGCCCGGACAGGGGTGCAACTAATGAAAAACTGTTTTTT
-,once,TRBJ1-2,TRBV19,CASSIRDGYTF,TGTGCCAGTAGTATACGAGATGGCTACACCTTC
-,-,TRBJ1-1,TRBV5-1,CASSLASHRSNTEAFF,TGCGCCAGCAGCCTTGCCTCTCACAGAAGCAACACTGAAGCTTTCTTT
-,-,TRBJ1-1,TRBV21-1,CASISGQGEGNTEAFF,TGTGCCAGCATTAGCGGGCAGGGAGAGGGGAACACTGAAGCTTTCTTT
TRBD1,-,TRBJ1-1,TRBV12-3/TRBV12-4,CASSGDSEAFF,TGTGCCAGCAGTGGGGACAGTGAAGCTTTCTTT
TRBD2,-,TRBJ2-7,TRBV11-3,CASSSGLAGGTPEQYF,TGTGCCAGCAGCTCAGGACTAGCGGGAGGCACGCCAGAGCAGTACTTC
TRBD2,-,TRBJ2-3,TRBV24-1,CATSDRLGAGTDTQYF,TGTGCCACCAGTGATCGTTTGGGAGCGGGAACAGATACGCAGTATTTT
TRBD1,many,TRBJ2-7,TRBV5-1,CASSPRTGSNEQYF,TGCGCCAGCAGCCCCCGGACAGGGTCAAACGAGCAGTACTTC
TRBD1,once,TRBJ1-4,TRBV28,CASSLAGQGNEKLFF,TGTGCCAGCAGTTTGGCAGGACAGGGTAATGAAAAACTGTTTTTT
TRBD2,once,TRBJ2-3,TRBV3-1/TRBV3-2,CASSQDWSSGRYF,TGTGCCAGCAGCCAAGATTGGTCTAGCGGGAGGTATTTT
-,-,TRBJ2-3,TRBV12-3/TRBV12-4,CASRRLRGDTQYF,TGTGCCAGCAGACGCCTCCGAGGAGATACGCAGTATTTT
-,-,TRBJ1-2,TRBV5-5,CASSLDSYGYTF,TGTGCCAGCAGCCTGGACAGTTATGGCTACACCTTC
TRBD1,-,TRBJ2-7,TRBV11-2,CASRGTGALYEQYF,TGTGCCAGCAGGGGGACAGGGGCTCTCTACGAGCAGTACTTC
-,-,TRBJ2-7,TRBV28,CATEAGPYEQYF,TGTGCCACCGAGGCGGGGCCTTACGAGCAGTACTTC
-,-,TRBJ1-5,TRBV2,CASSDEGALNQPQHF,TGTGCCAGCAGTGACGAGGGCGCCCTTAATCAGCCCCAGCATTTT
TRBD1,few,TRBJ1-5,TRBV2,CATAGQGSQPQHF,TGTGCCACCGCGGGACAGGGCTCTCAGCCCCAGCATTTT
TRBD2,-,TRBJ2-5,TRBV9,CASSVGAIGTSGRETQYF,TGTGCCAGCAGCGTAGGGGCAATAGGGACTAGCGGGAGGGAAACCCAGTACTTC
-,-,TRBJ2-5,TRBV2,CASTAPLATEETQYF,TGTGCCAGCACGGCCCCCCTAGCCACAGAGGAGACCCAGTACTTC
TRBD2,-,TRBJ2-3,TRBV9,CASSVVERGAGDTQYF,TGTGCCAGCAGCGTAGTTGAGCGGGGGGCTGGAGATACGCAGTATTTT
-,once,TRBJ1-4,TRBV19,CASSGWGGPSEKLFF,TGTGCCAGTAGTGGGTGGGGGGGACCGAGTGAAAAACTGTTTTTT
TRBD1,few,TRBJ2-2,TRBV7-6,CASSLGDRANTGELFF,TGTGCCAGCAGCTTAGGGGACAGGGCGAACACCGGGGAGCTGTTTTTT
TRBD2,-,TRBJ2-7,TRBV29-1,CSATSGRIYEQYF,TGCAGCGCAACTAGCGGGAGGATCTACGAGCAGTACTTC